This entry features one TCR beta chain sequence. The antigen remains unidentified. The germline V and J ends were trimmed by 3 bases and 1 base, with 15 bases remaining between them. There are 16 residues in the CDR3. CDR1 is MDHEN, CDR2 SYDVKM, per germline. This sample was taken from a study of CD8 T cells in ankylosing spondylitis. Study observations and caveats: The authors found the disease-linked clones to be CD8+ and relatively rare in peripheral blood. What appeared characteristic of ankylosing spondylitis blood was a TCR beta motif of seven to nine highly homologous variants. Reactive arthritis synovial fluid and blood were previously reported to contain some motif variants.

With molecular barcodes, quantitative 5'-RACE was used to make the TCR beta libraries. TCRdb re-called the 5' RACE reads with MiXCR, one entry per CDR3 protein. The data contain roughly 280,000 distinct CDR3 sequences, around 18% of them singletons. The clonotype was recovered from a male donor with ankylosing spondylitis or in good health (not recorded which). The genes are TRBV28 and TRBJ1-1; weak D call: TRBD1 (5 bases). The material sequenced was blood, either unsorted or a sorted T cell fraction (not recorded which). CDR3 DNA: TGTGCCAGCAGTTTCCCGGGTCAGGGCGCGAACACTGAAGCTTTCTTT. Protein product: CASSFPGQGANTEAFF.